Listed below are T cell receptor beta chains from one sample, sequenced in a study of blood T cell repertoires in COVID-19. Measured with immunoSEQ multiplex PCR; TCRdb has only the in-frame clones, and not every one. The table lists tens of thousands of clones, 88% of them singletons. Material: peripheral blood. These receptors originate from a human donor with active COVID-19. The donor label of this sample is uncertain. Both conserved end residues are part of each CDR3. The order of the fields is V gene, J gene, CDR3 protein.

>TRBV5-1|TRBJ2-1
CASSLGSRPNNEQFF
>TRBV19|TRBJ1-1
CASSKDTYTEAFF
>TRBV3-1/TRBV3-2|TRBJ1-1
CASSQDLQGGSEAFF
>TRBV24-1|TRBJ2-5
CATSDFAGSTGGIPQETQYF
>TRBV18|TRBJ2-5
CASSPPGTAQETQYF
>TRBV23-1|TRBJ2-3
CASSQNFLLHLAGEWADTQYF
>TRBV15|TRBJ2-1
CATSSSVGLSSYNEQFF
>TRBV18|TRBJ2-5
CASSPPSDETQYF
>TRBV5-4|TRBJ1-2
CASTPPGYYGYTF
>TRBV7-2|TRBJ1-2
CASSLAGQGNYGYTF
>TRBV9|TRBJ2-3
CASSVMTSGGDTQYF
>TRBV9|TRBJ2-2
CASSVVSGELFF
>TRBV30|TRBJ1-2
CAWSVRKKGPYYGYTF
>TRBV7-2|TRBJ2-5
CASSLSSGGGQETQYF
>TRBV11-3|TRBJ1-3
CASSHDRVYGNTIYF
>TRBV29-1|TRBJ2-7
CSVEGTGESYEQYF
>TRBV7-7|TRBJ2-3
CASSLGGLSVDTQYF
>TRBV27|TRBJ1-1
CASSLGARNTEAFF
>TRBV14|TRBJ1-6
CASSAQGGRRNSPLHF
>TRBV5-1|TRBJ2-5
CASSLLTVQETQYF
>TRBV6-5|TRBJ1-3
CASSYSGQAGNTIYF
>TRBV5-1|TRBJ1-4
CASSLTVDRGEKLFF
>TRBV5-1|TRBJ2-5
CASSLARRVAGETQYF
>TRBV5-1|TRBJ2-4
CASSPTGGLGYF
>TRBV9|TRBJ1-1
CASSVELDRNTEAFF
>TRBV7-6|TRBJ2-7
CASSLAPGFFYEQYF
>TRBV15|TRBJ1-2
CATSRDSQGSYGYTF
>TRBV19|TRBJ1-2
CASSITGGTNYGYTF
>TRBV28|TRBJ1-2
CASSFRQTGYGYTF
>TRBV19|TRBJ2-3
CASRRTMADTQYF
>TRBV11-2|TRBJ2-7
CASSLQTGEQYF
>TRBV3-1/TRBV3-2|TRBJ1-1
CASSQSNRVGTEAFF
>TRBV3-1/TRBV3-2|TRBJ2-7
CASSRRTSGLTYEQYF
>TRBV19|TRBJ1-2
CASSGLAGGYTF
>TRBV9|TRBJ1-1
CASSGGREVNTEAFF
>TRBV28|TRBJ2-1
CASSLKRGDLGNEQFF
>TRBV28|TRBJ2-2
CASSPGTRNTGELFF
>TRBV14|TRBJ2-1
CASSQRVQGGQFF
>TRBV6-6|TRBJ1-6
CASMRSYNSPLHF
>TRBV6-2/TRBV6-3|TRBJ2-3
CASNPRGVETDTQYF
>TRBV19|TRBJ1-1
CASSSGQTNTEAFF
>TRBV5-6|TRBJ2-7
CASSPGWGGYEQYF
>TRBV15|TRBJ2-3
CATSRVRTSGDLGSTDTQYF
>TRBV5-1|TRBJ1-2
CASSLDTGEDGYTF
>TRBV7-9|TRBJ2-2
CASSPGTANTGELFF
>TRBV20-1|TRBJ2-3
CSAKGGNTQYF
>TRBV19|TRBJ1-3
CASSGTGLRGISGNTIYF
>TRBV2|TRBJ2-3
CATTGGWTDTQYF
>TRBV7-9|TRBJ2-3
CASSGFREFSDTQYF
>TRBV11-3|TRBJ1-1
CASSPAQGGLNTEAFF
>TRBV4-1|TRBJ1-4
CASSQGQGGEKLFF
>TRBV15|TRBJ2-7
CATKPGLTTYEQYF
>TRBV5-1|TRBJ2-2
CASSLDPTGGELFF
>TRBV30|TRBJ2-3
CAWSPSGGTDTQYF
>TRBV4-2|TRBJ2-2
CASSPGPDRVTGELFF